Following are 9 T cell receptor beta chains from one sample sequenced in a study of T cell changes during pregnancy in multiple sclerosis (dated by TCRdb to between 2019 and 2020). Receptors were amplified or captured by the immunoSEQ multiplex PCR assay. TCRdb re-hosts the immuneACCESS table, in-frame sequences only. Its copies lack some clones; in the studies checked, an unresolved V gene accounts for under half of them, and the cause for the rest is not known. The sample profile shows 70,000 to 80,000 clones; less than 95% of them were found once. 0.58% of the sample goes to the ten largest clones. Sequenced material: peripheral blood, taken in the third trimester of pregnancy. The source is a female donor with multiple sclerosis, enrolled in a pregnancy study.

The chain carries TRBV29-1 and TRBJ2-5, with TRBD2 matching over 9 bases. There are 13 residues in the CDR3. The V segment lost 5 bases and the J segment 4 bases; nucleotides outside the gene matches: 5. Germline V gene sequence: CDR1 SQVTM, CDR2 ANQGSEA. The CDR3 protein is CSVRSSGGETQYF. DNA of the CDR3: TGCAGCGTTCGGAGTAGCGGGGGAGAGACCCAGTACTTC.

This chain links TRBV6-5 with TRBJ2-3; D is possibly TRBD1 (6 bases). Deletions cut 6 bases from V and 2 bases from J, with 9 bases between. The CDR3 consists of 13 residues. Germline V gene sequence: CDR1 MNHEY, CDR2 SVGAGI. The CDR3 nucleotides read TGTGCCAGCAGAGGACAGTTCACAGATACGCAGTATTTT. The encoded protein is CASRGQFTDTQYF.

For the CDR3, the DNA is TGTGCCAGCAGTTACAGACAGGGCAATCAGCCCCAGCATTTT. As protein: CASSYRQGNQPQHF. The chain links TRBV6-5 to TRBJ1-5; weak D call: TRBD1 (6 bases). This CDR3 contains 14 residues. V lost 2 bases and J 2 bases, leaving 7 bases between the germline ends. The germline gives CDR1 MNHEY, CDR2 SVGAGI.

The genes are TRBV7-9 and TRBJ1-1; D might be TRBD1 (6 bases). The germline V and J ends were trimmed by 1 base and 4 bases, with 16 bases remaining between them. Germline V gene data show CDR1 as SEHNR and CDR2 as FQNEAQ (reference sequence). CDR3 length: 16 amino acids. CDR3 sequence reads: CASSLGWGRVSTEAFF. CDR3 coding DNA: TGTGCCAGCAGCTTAGGGTGGGGGCGGGTGAGCACTGAAGCTTTCTTT.

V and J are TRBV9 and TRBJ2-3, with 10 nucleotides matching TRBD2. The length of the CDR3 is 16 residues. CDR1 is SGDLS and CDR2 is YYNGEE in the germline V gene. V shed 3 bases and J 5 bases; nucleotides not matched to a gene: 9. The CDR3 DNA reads TGTGCCAGCAGCGAGAGAAGCGGGGGGGCACAAGATACGCAGTATTTT. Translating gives CASSERSGGAQDTQYF.

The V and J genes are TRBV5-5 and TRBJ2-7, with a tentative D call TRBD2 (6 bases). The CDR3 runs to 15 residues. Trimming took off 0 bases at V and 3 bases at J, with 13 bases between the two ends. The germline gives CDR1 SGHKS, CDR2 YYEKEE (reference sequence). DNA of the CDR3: TGTGCCAGCAGCTTGGTCGGAGGGGTCGACTACGAGCAGTACTTC. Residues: CASSLVGGVDYEQYF.

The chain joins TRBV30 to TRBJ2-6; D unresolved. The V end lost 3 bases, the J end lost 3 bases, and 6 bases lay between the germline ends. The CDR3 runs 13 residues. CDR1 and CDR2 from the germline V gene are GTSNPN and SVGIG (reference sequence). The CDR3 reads CAWRSSGANVLTF. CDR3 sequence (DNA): TGTGCCTGGAGAAGTAGTGGGGCCAACGTCCTGACTTTC.

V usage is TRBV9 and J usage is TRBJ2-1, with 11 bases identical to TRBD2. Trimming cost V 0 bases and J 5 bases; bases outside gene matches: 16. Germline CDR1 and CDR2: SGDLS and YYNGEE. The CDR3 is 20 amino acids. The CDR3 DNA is TGTGCCAGCAGCGTAGAGATATGGGTAGCGGGGGGGCCAAAGGACAATGAGCAGTTCTTC. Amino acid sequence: CASSVEIWVAGGPKDNEQFF.

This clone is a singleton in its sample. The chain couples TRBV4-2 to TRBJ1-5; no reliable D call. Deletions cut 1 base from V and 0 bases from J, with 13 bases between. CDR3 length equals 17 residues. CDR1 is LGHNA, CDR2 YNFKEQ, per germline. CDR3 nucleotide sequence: TGTGCCAGCAGCCAAGGTGACAAGACCTATAGCAATCAGCCCCAGCATTTT. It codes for CASSQGDKTYSNQPQHF.